A single sample is the source of the 24 T cell receptor beta chains below, sequenced in a study of CD8+ T cells in alopecia areata (dated 2018 in TCRdb). Libraries were prepared through the immunoSEQ multiplex PCR assay. RNA was extracted from all samples and reverse transcribed into cDNA, which served as template for TCR sequencing. TCRdb limited this immuneACCESS table to in-frame rearrangements with V and J called. A share of clones is missing; checked studies link under half to unresolved V genes, and the rest is unexplained. This sample gives about 180,000 clones in total; roughly 63% of them show up just once. Around 1.6% of the sample goes to the ten largest clones. The time point label, as the study defines it: baseline before oral tofacitinib. Sequenced material: CD4+ T cells sorted from blood, taken at week 0. Receptor source: a human donor with alopecia areata.

This sequence joins TRBV25-1 and TRBJ2-3, with D perhaps given as TRBD1 or TRBD2 (5 bases each). The V end was cut by 1 base, the J end by 2 bases, with 13 bases between. This CDR3 is 16 amino acids long. In germline, CDR1 is MGHDK, CDR2 SYGVNS. The DNA of the CDR3 is TGTGCCAGCAGTGAATCAGGGTCGGGAATCACAGATACGCAGTATTTT. This sequence encodes CASSESGSGITDTQYF.

This clone was counted only a few times. J is TRBJ2-1 and V is TRBV30; possibly TRBD1 for D (5 bases). The V gene's germline CDR1 is GTSNPN and CDR2 SVGIG (reference sequence). Trimming stripped 2 bases from V and 6 bases from J, with 11 bases between. The CDR3 totals 13 residues. The CDR3 DNA follows: TGTGCCTGGAGTACCGGCAGGGTCAATGAGCAGTTCTTC. It specifies CAWSTGRVNEQFF.

The chain carries TRBV27 and TRBJ1-4; D uncertain. CDR1 is MNHEY, CDR2 SMNVEV, per germline (reference sequence). The V end lost 7 bases, the J end lost 10 bases, and 16 bases lay between the germline ends. This CDR3 region has 13 residues. CDR3 residues: CASKPSLVGKLFF. The CDR3 DNA is TGTGCCAGCAAGCCCAGTTTGGTTGGAAAACTGTTTTTT.

The chain uses TRBV5-4 and TRBJ2-7; TRBD1 matches 7 bases. The J segment lost 6 bases and the V segment lost 3 bases, leaving 15 bases of the junction unmatched. The germline CDR1 and CDR2 sequences are SGHNT and YYREEE (reference sequence). CDR3 length: 16 amino acids. The CDR3 DNA reads TGTGCCAGCAGCTCCGACGTGCGGACAGGACCCCCCGAGCAGTACTTC. This sequence encodes CASSSDVRTGPPEQYF.

This clone has a handful of counts. The same CDR3 is also encoded by other DNA sequences in this sample. This rearrangement joins TRBV29-1 to TRBJ1-1, with D maybe TRBD1 (6 bases). The CDR3 consists of 14 residues. Per the germline V gene, CDR1 is SQVTM and CDR2 is ANQGSEA. V gave up 1 base and J gave up 0 bases, with 9 bases separating them. This CDR3 is CSVEGTAMNTEAFF. CDR3 bases: TGCAGCGTTGAAGGGACAGCTATGAACACTGAAGCTTTCTTT.

This chain uses TRBV11-2 with TRBJ2-5, with TRBD2 matching over 7 bases. CDR3 length: 15 residues. Germline CDR1 reads SGHAT; CDR2 reads FQNNGV. V shed 4 bases and J 2 bases; nucleotides not matched to a gene: 7. The CDR3 protein is CASSSNSGYQETQYF. Written as DNA, the CDR3 is TGTGCCAGCAGCTCCAATAGCGGGTATCAAGAGACCCAGTACTTC.

Only one count was recorded for this clone. This chain links TRBV5-1 with TRBJ2-5; 7 positions match TRBD1. V lost 4 bases and J lost 5; bases outside the gene matches: 11. CDR3 size: 15 residues. CDR1 is SGHRS and CDR2 is YFSETQ in the germline V gene. The CDR3 DNA sequence: TGCGCCAGCAGCCCGGCCCGACAGGGAGTGGAGACCCAGTACTTC. It translates to CASSPARQGVETQYF. Variable domain in full (rest from reference TRBV5-1 and TRBJ2-5): KAGVTQTPRYLIKTRGQQVTLSCSPISGHRSVSWYQQTPGQGLQFLFEYFSETQRNKGNFPGRFSGRQFSNSRSEMNVSTLELGDSALYLCASSPARQGVETQYFGPGTRLLVL.

This clone was seen only a few times. Mismatch with germline at one junction end may stem from a read error. The chain links TRBV2 to TRBJ2-7, with no clear D. Germline V CDR1 and CDR2: SNHLY, FYNNEI. CDR3 size: 12 residues. The CDR3 spells CASSEVAGPRDF. The CDR3 region has the DNA TGTGCCAGCAGTGAAGTGGCCGGGCCCCGGGACTTC.

The V gene is TRBV25-1, the J gene TRBJ2-7; D unresolved. V was cut by 3 bases and J by 2 bases, with 11 bases left in between. The CDR3 totals 14 residues. The germline CDR1 and CDR2 sequences are MGHDK and SYGVNS. The CDR3 region is CASSEFRSPYEQYF. CDR3 in DNA: TGTGCCAGCAGTGAGTTCAGGTCCCCCTACGAGCAGTACTTC.

The chain couples TRBV18 to TRBJ2-7; a weak D match, TRBD2 (5 bases). The germline CDR1 and CDR2 sequences are KGHSH and LQKENI. This CDR3 spans 12 amino acids. V dropped 2 bases and J dropped 3 bases, with 5 bases sitting between them. The CDR3 loop reads CASSPEGYEQYF. The CDR3 DNA is TGTGCCAGCTCACCAGAGGGCTACGAGCAGTACTTC.

V and J are TRBV7-2 and TRBJ1-2, with D possibly being TRBD1 (6 bases). This CDR3 has 12 amino acids. V was clipped by 4 bases and J by 12 bases, with 15 bases between them. Germline loops: CDR1 SGHTA, CDR2 FQGNSA. The CDR3 here is CASSSQQGGNTF. In DNA form, the CDR3 reads TGTGCCAGCAGCTCTCAACAGGGAGGGAACACCTTC.

V is TRBV5-1 and J is TRBJ2-4; 8 bases agree with TRBD2. This CDR3 comprises 13 residues. With 3 bases clipped from V and 8 bases from J, the junction kept 4 bases outside the gene matches. Germline assignment: CDR1 SGHRS and CDR2 YFSETQ. The DNA of the CDR3 is TGCGCCAGCAGCTCTCCGACTAGCGACATTCAGTACTTC. Translated, it gives CASSSPTSDIQYF.

The sample holds a few counts of this clone. V is TRBV7-2 and J is TRBJ2-4; 7 bases map to TRBD2. J lost 9 bases, V lost 3 bases, and 2 bases had no gene match. This CDR3 region has 12 residues. The V gene's germline CDR1 is SGHTA and CDR2 FQGNSA. This CDR3 is CASSFPGGIQYF. The DNA of the CDR3 is TGTGCCAGCAGCTTCCCGGGGGGCATTCAGTACTTC.

The chain is built from TRBV25-1 and TRBJ1-2; no clear D gene. V lost 3 bases and J lost 3, with 5 bases in between. Germline lookup yields CDR1 MGHDK and CDR2 SYGVNS. The CDR3 extends over 12 amino acids. CDR3 sequence: CASSEAYYGYTF. The CDR3 DNA sequence: TGTGCCAGCAGTGAGGCATACTATGGCTACACCTTC.

The chain links TRBV29-1 to TRBJ2-1, with D perhaps TRBD1 or TRBD2 (5 bases each). Per germline, CDR1 SQVTM and CDR2 ANQGSEA. Trimming left V 6 bases short and J 9 bases short, with 15 bases between. The CDR3 consists of 12 residues. The CDR3 DNA reads as TGCAGCGTGGGGACCTTAAGGAGTGAGCAGTTCTTC. Its protein is CSVGTLRSEQFF.

The chain couples TRBV12-5 to TRBJ1-2; TRBD1 aligns across 7 bases. From germline, CDR1 is LGHNT and CDR2 FRNRAP. The CDR3 consists of 13 residues. V lost 6 bases to trimming and J lost 4 bases; unmatched junction nucleotides: 5. CDR3 coding DNA: TGTGCTAGTGGGCGGACAGGCGGCTATGGCTACACCTTC. Amino acid sequence: CASGRTGGYGYTF.

This clone occurred a few times. The chain carries TRBV29-1 and TRBJ1-1; perhaps TRBD1 as D (5 bases). The germline V and J ends were trimmed by 6 bases and 3 bases, with 17 bases remaining between them. This CDR3 contains 14 residues. Germline V gene lookup returns CDR1 SQVTM and CDR2 ANQGSEA. The CDR3 here is CSVVSGVRDTEAFF. The CDR3 bases are TGCAGCGTCGTCTCGGGGGTACGGGACACTGAAGCTTTCTTT.

The chain employs TRBV5-1 and TRBJ1-2, with 7 positions matching TRBD1. The V gene's germline CDR1 is SGHRS and CDR2 YFSETQ. Trimming removed 1 base from V and 1 base from J; junction bases left unmatched: 4. This CDR3 comprises 15 residues. CDR3 sequence: CASSLTDRVNYGYTF. The CDR3 DNA reads TGCGCCAGCAGCTTGACAGACAGGGTTAACTATGGCTACACCTTC.

This clone has only one observation. The chain carries TRBV27 and TRBJ1-5; D gene ambiguous. The germline gives CDR1 MNHEY, CDR2 SMNVEV (reference sequence). Trimming cost V 2 bases and J 4 bases, with 9 bases left between them. CDR3 length: 14 amino acids. CDR3: CASSLMAENQPQHF. CDR3 coding DNA: TGTGCCAGCAGTTTAATGGCAGAAAATCAGCCCCAGCATTTT.

This clone was counted between two and nine times. The rearrangement uses TRBV29-1 and TRBJ2-2; TRBD1 is a possible D gene (5 bases). Germline V CDR1 and CDR2: SQVTM, ANQGSEA. The CDR3 is 14 amino acids. V was cut by 4 bases and J by 4 bases, with 13 bases left in between. CDR3 region: CSVGGHVGTGELFF. CDR3 coding DNA: TGCAGCGTTGGCGGACACGTCGGCACCGGGGAGCTGTTTTTT.

This clone was observed a handful of times. This chain links TRBV9 with TRBJ2-3, with D maybe TRBD2 (5 bases). The V and J ends lost 3 bases and 5 bases respectively, with 10 bases between them. Germline V gene sequence: CDR1 SGDLS, CDR2 YYNGEE. The CDR3 is 13 amino acids. The CDR3 region has the DNA TGTGCCAGCAGCGAGGTGGGGAGAGATACGCAGTATTTT. Its protein product is CASSEVGRDTQYF.

The chain couples TRBV30 to TRBJ2-7, with 7 positions matching TRBD2. Germline assignment: CDR1 GTSNPN and CDR2 SVGIG (reference sequence). The CDR3 has 13 amino acids. V was pared by 8 bases and J by 5 bases, with 12 bases of the junction left unmatched. Here the CDR3 DNA reads TGTGCCACGGGAGCGGGGAGAGATGACGAGCAGTACTTC. This encodes CATGAGRDDEQYF.

This sequence joins TRBV5-1 and TRBJ2-4, with D possibly being TRBD1 or TRBD2 (6 bases each). V shed 4 bases and J shed 6 bases, with 17 bases lying between them. The CDR3 sequence is 15 residues long. The V gene's germline CDR1 is SGHRS and CDR2 YFSETQ. For the CDR3, the DNA is TGCGCCAGCAGCCGGAGTTTCGAGGGGGGAAACATTCAGTACTTC. It specifies CASSRSFEGGNIQYF.

This rearrangement joins TRBV11-2 to TRBJ1-2; 7 nucleotides align to TRBD1. Germline V gives CDR1 SGHAT, CDR2 FQNNGV. The CDR3 is 13 residues long. V lost 5 bases to trimming and J lost 6 bases; unmatched junction nucleotides: 6. The DNA for the CDR3 is TGTGCCAGCAGCCCGCAACAGGGGAATGGCTACACCTTC. This sequence encodes CASSPQQGNGYTF.